Reported below is one TCR beta chain. The data were obtained in a study of blood T cell repertoires in COVID-19. At the level of the study: Italy, Spain and the United States were the sources of the convalescent and acute COVID-19 samples. T cells, B-cell-depleted T cells, or PBMCs supplied cDNA or gDNA.

This CDR3 has 13 amino acids. CDR1 MNHEY and CDR2 SVGAGI come from the germline V gene. V lost 4 bases and J lost 7, with 13 bases in between. Study processing details: Estimation of nucleated cell counts was performed using reference gene primer amplification. TCRdb's table, derived via immunoSEQ multiplex PCR, lists solely in-frame clones and lacks some. V and J calls and clone size are those listed in that table; D and trimming were worked out from the DNA. The sample has about 150,000 clones, around 78% seen once. Sequencing was carried out using peripheral blood. The sequence came from an elderly man with acute or convalescent COVID-19. The rearrangement uses TRBV6-5 and TRBJ1-1, with D maybe TRBD1 (6 bases). The chain's CDR3 is CASSSDGQREAFF. DNA of the CDR3: TGTGCCAGCAGTTCCGACGGACAGCGTGAAGCTTTCTTT.